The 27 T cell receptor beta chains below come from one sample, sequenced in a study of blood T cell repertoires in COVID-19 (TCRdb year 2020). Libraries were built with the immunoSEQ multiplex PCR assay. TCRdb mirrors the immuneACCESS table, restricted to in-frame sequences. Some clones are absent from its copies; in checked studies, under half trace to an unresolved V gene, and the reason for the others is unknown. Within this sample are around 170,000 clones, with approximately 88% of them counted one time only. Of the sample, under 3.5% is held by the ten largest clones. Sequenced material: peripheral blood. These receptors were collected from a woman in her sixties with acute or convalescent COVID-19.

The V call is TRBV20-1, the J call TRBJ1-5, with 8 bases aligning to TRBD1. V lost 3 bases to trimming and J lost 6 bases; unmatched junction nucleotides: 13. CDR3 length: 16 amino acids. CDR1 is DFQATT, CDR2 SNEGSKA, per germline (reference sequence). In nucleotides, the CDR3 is TGCAGTGCTAGTTCCACCCGGACAGGGAAAGGTCAGCCCCAGCATTTT. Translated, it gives CSASSTRTGKGQPQHF.

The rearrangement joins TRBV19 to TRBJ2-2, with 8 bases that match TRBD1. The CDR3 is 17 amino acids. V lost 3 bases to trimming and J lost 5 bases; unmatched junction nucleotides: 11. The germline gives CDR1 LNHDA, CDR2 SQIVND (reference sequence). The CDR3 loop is CASSITVGQGKTGELFF. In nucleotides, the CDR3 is TGTGCCAGTAGTATTACGGTTGGACAGGGAAAAACCGGGGAGCTGTTTTTT.

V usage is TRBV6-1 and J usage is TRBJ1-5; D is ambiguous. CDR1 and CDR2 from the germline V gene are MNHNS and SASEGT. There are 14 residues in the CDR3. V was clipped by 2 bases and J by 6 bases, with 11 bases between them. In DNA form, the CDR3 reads TGTGCCAGCAGTGAACGTCTTGGCGGTCAGCCCCAGCATTTT. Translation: CASSERLGGQPQHF.

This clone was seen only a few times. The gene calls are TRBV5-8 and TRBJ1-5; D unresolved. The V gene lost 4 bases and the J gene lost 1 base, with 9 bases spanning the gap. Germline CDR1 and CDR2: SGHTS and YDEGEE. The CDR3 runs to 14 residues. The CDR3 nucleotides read TGTGCCAGCAGCCGGACTTACAGCAATCAGCCCCAGCATTTT. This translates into CASSRTYSNQPQHF. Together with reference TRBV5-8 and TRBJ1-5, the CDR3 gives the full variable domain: EAGVTQSPTHLIKTRGQQATLRCSPISGHTSVYWYQQALGLGLQFLLWYDEGEERNRGNFPPRFSGRQFPNYSSELNVNALELEDSALYLCASSRTYSNQPQHFGDGTRLSIL.

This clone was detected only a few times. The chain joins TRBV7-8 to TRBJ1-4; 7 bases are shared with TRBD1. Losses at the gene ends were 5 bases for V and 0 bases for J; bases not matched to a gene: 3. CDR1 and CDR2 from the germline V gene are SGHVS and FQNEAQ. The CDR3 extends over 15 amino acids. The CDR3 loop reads CASSRDSATNEKLFF. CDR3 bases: TGTGCCAGCAGCCGGGACAGCGCAACTAATGAAAAACTGTTTTTT.

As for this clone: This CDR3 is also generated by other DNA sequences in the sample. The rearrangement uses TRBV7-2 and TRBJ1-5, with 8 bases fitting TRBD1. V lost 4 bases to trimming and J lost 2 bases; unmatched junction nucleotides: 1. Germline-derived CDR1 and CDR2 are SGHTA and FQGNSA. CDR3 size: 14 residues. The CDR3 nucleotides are TGTGCCAGCAGCTCACAGGGGGGCAATCAGCCCCAGCATTTT. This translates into CASSSQGGNQPQHF.

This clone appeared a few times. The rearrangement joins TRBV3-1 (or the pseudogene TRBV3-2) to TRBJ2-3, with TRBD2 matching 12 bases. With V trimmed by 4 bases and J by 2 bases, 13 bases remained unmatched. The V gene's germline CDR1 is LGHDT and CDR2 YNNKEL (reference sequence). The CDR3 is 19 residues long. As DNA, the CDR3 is TGTGCCAGCAGCCCCCTGGGGCTAGCGGGGGGGGGAAACACAGATACGCAGTATTTT. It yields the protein CASSPLGLAGGGNTDTQYF.

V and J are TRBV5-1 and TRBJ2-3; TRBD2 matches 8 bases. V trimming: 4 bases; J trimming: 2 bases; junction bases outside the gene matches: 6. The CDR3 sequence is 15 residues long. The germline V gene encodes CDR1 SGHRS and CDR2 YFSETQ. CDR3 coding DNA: TGCGCCAGCAGCCTCAGCGGGGGCGTCACAGATACGCAGTATTTT. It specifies CASSLSGGVTDTQYF. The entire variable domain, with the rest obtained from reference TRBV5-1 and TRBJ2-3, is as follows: KAGVTQTPRYLIKTRGQQVTLSCSPISGHRSVSWYQQTPGQGLQFLFEYFSETQRNKGNFPGRFSGRQFSNSRSEMNVSTLELGDSALYLCASSLSGGVTDTQYFGPGTRLTVL.

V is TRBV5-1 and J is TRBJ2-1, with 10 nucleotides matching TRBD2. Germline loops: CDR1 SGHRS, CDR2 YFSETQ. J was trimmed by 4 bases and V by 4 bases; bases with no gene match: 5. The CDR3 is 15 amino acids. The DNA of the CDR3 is TGCGCCAGCAGCCTCACTAGCGGGATTTACAATGAGCAGTTCTTC. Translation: CASSLTSGIYNEQFF. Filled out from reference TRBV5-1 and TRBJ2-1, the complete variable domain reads KAGVTQTPRYLIKTRGQQVTLSCSPISGHRSVSWYQQTPGQGLQFLFEYFSETQRNKGNFPGRFSGRQFSNSRSEMNVSTLELGDSALYLCASSLTSGIYNEQFFGPGTRLTVL.

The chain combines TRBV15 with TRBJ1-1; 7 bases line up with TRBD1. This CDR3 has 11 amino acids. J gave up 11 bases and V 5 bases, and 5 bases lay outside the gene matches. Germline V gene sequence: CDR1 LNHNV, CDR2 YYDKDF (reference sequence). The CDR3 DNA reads TGTGCCACCAGCTCCAGGGGGTCTGCTTTCTTT. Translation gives CATSSRGSAFF.

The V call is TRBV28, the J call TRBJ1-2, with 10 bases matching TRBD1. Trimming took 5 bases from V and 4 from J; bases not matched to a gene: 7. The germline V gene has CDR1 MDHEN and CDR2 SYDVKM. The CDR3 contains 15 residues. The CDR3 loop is CASSIDRGRGYGYTF. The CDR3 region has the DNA TGTGCCAGCAGTATCGACAGGGGGCGCGGCTATGGCTACACCTTC.

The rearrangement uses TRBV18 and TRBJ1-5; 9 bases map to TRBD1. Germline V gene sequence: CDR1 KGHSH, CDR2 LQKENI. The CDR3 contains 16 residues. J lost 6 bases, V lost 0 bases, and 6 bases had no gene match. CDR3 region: CASSPPLQGAGQPQHF. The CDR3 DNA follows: TGTGCCAGCTCACCACCGTTACAGGGGGCCGGTCAGCCCCAGCATTTT.

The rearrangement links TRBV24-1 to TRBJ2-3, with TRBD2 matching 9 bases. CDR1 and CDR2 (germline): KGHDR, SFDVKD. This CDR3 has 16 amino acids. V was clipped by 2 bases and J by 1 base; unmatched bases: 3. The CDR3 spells CATSDSKRGGTDTQYF. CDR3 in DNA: TGTGCCACCAGTGATTCTAAGCGGGGGGGCACAGATACGCAGTATTTT.

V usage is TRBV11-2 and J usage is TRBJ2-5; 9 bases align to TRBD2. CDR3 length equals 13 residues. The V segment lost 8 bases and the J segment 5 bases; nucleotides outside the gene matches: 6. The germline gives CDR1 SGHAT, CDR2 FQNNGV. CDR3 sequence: CASRRGGGETQYF. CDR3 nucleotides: TGTGCCAGCCGGCGGGGGGGAGGGGAGACCCAGTACTTC.

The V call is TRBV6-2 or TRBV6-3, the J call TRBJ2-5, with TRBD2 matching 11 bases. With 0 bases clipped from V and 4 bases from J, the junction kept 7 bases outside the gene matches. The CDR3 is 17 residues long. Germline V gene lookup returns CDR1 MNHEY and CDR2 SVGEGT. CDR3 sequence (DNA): TGTGCCAGCAGTTACTCTTTACTAGCGGGGGTTCCAGAGACCCAGTACTTC. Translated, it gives CASSYSLLAGVPETQYF.

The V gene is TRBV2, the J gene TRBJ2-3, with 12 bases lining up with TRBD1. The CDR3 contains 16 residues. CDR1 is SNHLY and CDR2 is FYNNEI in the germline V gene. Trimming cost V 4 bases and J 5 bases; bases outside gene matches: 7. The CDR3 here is CASSAGTGGAKDTQYF. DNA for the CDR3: TGTGCCAGCAGTGCCGGGACAGGGGGCGCTAAAGATACGCAGTATTTT.

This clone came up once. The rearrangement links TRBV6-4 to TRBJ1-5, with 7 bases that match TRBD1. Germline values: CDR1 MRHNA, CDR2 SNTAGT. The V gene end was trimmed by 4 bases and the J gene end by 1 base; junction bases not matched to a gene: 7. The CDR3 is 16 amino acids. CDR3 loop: CASSVTDRASNQPQHF. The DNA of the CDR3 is TGTGCCAGCAGTGTCACCGACAGGGCAAGCAATCAGCCCCAGCATTTT.

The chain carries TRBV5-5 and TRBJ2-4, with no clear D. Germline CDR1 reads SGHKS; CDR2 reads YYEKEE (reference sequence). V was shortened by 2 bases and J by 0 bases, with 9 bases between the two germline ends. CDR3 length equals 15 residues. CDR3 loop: CASSFSHIAKNIQYF. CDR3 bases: TGTGCCAGCAGCTTTTCACACATAGCCAAAAACATTCAGTACTTC.

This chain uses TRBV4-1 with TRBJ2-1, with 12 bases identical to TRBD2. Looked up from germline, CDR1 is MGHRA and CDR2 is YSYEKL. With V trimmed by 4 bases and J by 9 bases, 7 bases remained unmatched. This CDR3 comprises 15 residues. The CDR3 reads CASSLSSGGAREQFF. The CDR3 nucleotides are TGCGCCAGCAGCCTCTCTAGCGGGGGGGCTCGTGAGCAGTTCTTC.

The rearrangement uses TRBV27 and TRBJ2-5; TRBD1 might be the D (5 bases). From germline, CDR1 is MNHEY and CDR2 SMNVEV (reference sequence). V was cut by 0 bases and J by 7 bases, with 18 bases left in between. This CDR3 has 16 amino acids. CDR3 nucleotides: TGTGCCAGCAGTTTATCGATACGAGGACATAGTGGGACCCAGTACTTC. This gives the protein CASSLSIRGHSGTQYF.

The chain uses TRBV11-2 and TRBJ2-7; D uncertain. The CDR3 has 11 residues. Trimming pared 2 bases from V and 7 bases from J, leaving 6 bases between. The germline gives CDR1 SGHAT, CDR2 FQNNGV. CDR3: CASSLFREQYF. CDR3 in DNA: TGTGCCAGCAGCTTATTCAGAGAGCAGTACTTC.

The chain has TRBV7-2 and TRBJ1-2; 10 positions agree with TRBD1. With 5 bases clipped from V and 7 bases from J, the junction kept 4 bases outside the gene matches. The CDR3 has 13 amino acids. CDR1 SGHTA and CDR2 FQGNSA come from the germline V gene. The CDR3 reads CASSLDRGFGYTF. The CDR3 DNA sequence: TGTGCCAGCAGCCTGGACAGGGGGTTTGGCTACACCTTC.

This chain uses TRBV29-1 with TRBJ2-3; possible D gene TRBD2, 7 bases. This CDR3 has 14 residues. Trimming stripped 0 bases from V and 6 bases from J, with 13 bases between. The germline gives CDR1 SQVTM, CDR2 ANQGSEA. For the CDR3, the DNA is TGCAGCGTTGAAGATCGACGGGGGGCGGATACGCAGTATTTT. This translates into CSVEDRRGADTQYF.

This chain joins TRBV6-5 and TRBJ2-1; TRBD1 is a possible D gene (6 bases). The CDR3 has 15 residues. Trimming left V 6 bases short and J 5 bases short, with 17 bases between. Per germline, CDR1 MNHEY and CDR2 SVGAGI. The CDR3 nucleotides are TGTGCCAGCAGGCTAGAGACCAGGGGAAACAATGAGCAGTTCTTC. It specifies CASRLETRGNNEQFF.

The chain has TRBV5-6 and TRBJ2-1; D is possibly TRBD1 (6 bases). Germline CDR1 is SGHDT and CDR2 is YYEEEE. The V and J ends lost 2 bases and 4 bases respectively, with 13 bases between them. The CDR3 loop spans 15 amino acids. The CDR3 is CASSFDRTVYNEQFF. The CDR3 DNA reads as TGTGCCAGCAGCTTCGATCGGACAGTTTACAATGAGCAGTTCTTC.

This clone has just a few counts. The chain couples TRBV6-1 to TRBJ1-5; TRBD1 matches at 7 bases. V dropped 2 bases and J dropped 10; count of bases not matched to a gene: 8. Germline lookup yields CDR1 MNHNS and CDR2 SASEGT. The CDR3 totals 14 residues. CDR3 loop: CASSETGEYKPQHF. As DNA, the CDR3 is TGTGCCAGCAGTGAAACAGGGGAGTATAAACCCCAGCATTTT.

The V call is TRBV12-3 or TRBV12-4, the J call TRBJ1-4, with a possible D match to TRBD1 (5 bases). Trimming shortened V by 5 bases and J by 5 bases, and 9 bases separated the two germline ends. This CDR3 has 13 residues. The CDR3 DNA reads TGTGCCAGCAGTGACAGATGGAATGAAAAACTGTTTTTT. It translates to CASSDRWNEKLFF.